This record looks at one T cell receptor beta chain sequence and its context. Its antigen is currently unknown. This specimen belongs to a study of metastatic and nonmetastatic thyroid tumors. The overall study: Repertoires from blood and tumor or nodule tissue of malignant and benign thyroid patients were compared. Findings of the study overall: It was reportedly found that TCR beta diversity was significantly higher in malignant thyroid tumors than in benign nodules, a difference seen in both blood and tumor samples.

This CDR3 contains 14 residues. V shed 3 bases and J shed 5 bases, with 10 bases lying between them. Germline assignment: CDR1 KGHSH and CDR2 LQKENI. As handled by the study authors: The study took CDR3 differences across clinicopathological groups and made a distant-metastasis classifier for papillary thyroid cancer from them. Via MiXCR, TCRdb re-called the PCR reads. TCRdb, not the authors, supplied the V and J calls. The repertoire holds some 17,000 clones, 30% to 35% seen once, with about a sixth in the top ten. Thyroid surgery was performed in patients who had received no treatment beforehand. This TCR was recovered from a female donor with papillary thyroid cancer or a benign thyroid nodule (not recorded which). Some clones in this sample may be carry-over from other donors' samples. What was sequenced was tumor tissue. This chain joins TRBV18 and TRBJ2-2, with D tentatively TRBD1 (6 bases). The CDR3 sequence is CASSPRGGTGELFF. The CDR3 nucleotides read TGTGCCAGCTCACCCAGGGGCGGGACCGGGGAGCTGTTTTTT.